This T cell receptor (beta chain) was captured in a study of shared clonotypes between healthy human individuals. Broader study findings: Clonotype sharing across donors was expected to vary with sequencing depth.

V was cut by 3 bases and J by 3 bases, with 15 bases left in between. Germline values: CDR1 SGHTA, CDR2 FQGNSA. CDR3 size: 16 residues. Profiling relied on immunoSEQ multiplex PCR, and the TCRdb table lists in-frame clones only, not all of them. In the table there are 2 million to 3 million clones, 93% of which are singletons. This clone appeared a single time. No antigen is known for it. The chain has TRBV7-2 and TRBJ1-3, with D maybe TRBD1 (5 bases). This sequence originates from a man aged 18 to 35 in good health. Some clones in this sample may be carry-over from other donors' samples. The sequenced sample was naive CD4+ T cells from PBMCs. Specified subset: CD45RA+ positively selected. CDR3 DNA: TGTGCCAGCAGCTTGCGGCGGGGGGAACTTGGAAACACCATATATTTT. Protein: CASSLRRGELGNTIYF.